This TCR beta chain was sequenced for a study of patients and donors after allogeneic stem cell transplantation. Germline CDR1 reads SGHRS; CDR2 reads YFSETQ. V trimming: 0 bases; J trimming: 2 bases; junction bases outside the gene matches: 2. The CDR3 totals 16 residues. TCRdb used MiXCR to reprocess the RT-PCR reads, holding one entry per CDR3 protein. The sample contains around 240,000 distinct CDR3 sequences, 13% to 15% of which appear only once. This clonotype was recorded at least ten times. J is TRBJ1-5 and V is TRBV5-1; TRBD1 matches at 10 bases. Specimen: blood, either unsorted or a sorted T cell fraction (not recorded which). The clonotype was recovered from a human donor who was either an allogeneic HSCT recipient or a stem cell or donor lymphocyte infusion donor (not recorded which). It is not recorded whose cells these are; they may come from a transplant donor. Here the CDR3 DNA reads TGCGCCAGCAGCTTGGGGGACAGGGGTGGCAATCAGCCCCAGCATTTT. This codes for CASSLGDRGGNQPQHF.